These 9 T cell receptor beta chains were all obtained from the same sample, sequenced in a study of cytomegalovirus exposure and HLA in healthy donors. The PCR made use of 60 Vbeta and 13 Jbeta primers. Using immunoSEQ multiplex PCR, the repertoire was profiled, and TCRdb retains in-frame clones only, with some absent. The data show about 160,000 clones, with about four fifths seen just once and 0.38% held by the top ten. Source material: PBMCs. The receptors come from a boy aged 2 to 10 in good health and CMV-seronegative.

The chain links TRBV13 to TRBJ1-2; no definite D call. The CDR3 sequence is 14 residues long. Deletions cut 0 bases from V and 3 bases from J, with 8 bases between. Germline CDR1 PRHDT, CDR2 FYEKMQ (reference sequence). The CDR3 loop reads CASSLGARYYGYTF. For the CDR3, the DNA is TGTGCCAGCAGCTTAGGGGCACGTTACTATGGCTACACCTTC.

The CDR3 nucleotides read TGTGCCAGCAGCTCCGTAAAGACAGGGTTCAACGAGCAGTACTTC. Its protein product is CASSSVKTGFNEQYF. V usage is TRBV28 and J usage is TRBJ2-7; TRBD1 agrees at 7 bases. V shed 6 bases, J shed 5 bases, and the junction held 13 bases outside the gene matches. This CDR3 spans 15 amino acids. Germline CDR1 is MDHEN and CDR2 is SYDVKM.

The chain links TRBV10-3 to TRBJ1-2; D perhaps matches TRBD1 (6 bases). The CDR3 loop spans 14 amino acids. From germline, CDR1 is ENHRY and CDR2 SYGVKD. V lost 6 bases to trimming and J lost 4 bases, with 15 bases between them. The CDR3 coding sequence is TGTGCCATCAGACAGGGAAGCTTAAGCTATGGCTACACCTTC. This gives the protein CAIRQGSLSYGYTF.

The V and J genes are TRBV11-2 and TRBJ1-2; a possible D gene is TRBD1 (5 bases). CDR1 is SGHAT, CDR2 FQNNGV, per germline. V lost 4 bases, J lost 0 bases, and 9 bases lay in between. CDR3 length: 14 residues. The CDR3 loop reads CASSSSTANYGYTF. In nucleotides, the CDR3 is TGTGCCAGCAGCTCTTCGACAGCTAACTATGGCTACACCTTC.

Written as DNA, the CDR3 is TGTGCCTGGAGTCCTTCAGGGGGAGGTGAAAAACTGTTTTTT. Translated, it gives CAWSPSGGGEKLFF. The chain recombines TRBV30 with TRBJ1-4; TRBD1 agrees at 7 bases. Trimming cost V 2 bases and J 7 bases; bases outside gene matches: 7. Germline lookup yields CDR1 GTSNPN and CDR2 SVGIG (reference sequence). The CDR3 is 14 amino acids.

The V call is TRBV7-9, the J call TRBJ1-1; 10 nucleotides align to TRBD1. The V segment lost 0 bases and the J segment 5 bases; nucleotides outside the gene matches: 3. Germline assignment: CDR1 SEHNR and CDR2 FQNEAQ (reference sequence). The CDR3 extends over 15 amino acids. CDR3 in amino acids: CASSLADRGGTEAFF. CDR3 sequence (DNA): TGTGCCAGCAGCTTAGCGGACAGGGGGGGAACTGAAGCTTTCTTT.

This chain joins TRBV19 and TRBJ2-1; D possibly corresponds to TRBD1 (6 bases). Trimming shortened V by 1 base and J by 2 bases, and 6 bases separated the two germline ends. The germline gives CDR1 LNHDA, CDR2 SQIVND (reference sequence). This CDR3 has 14 residues. DNA of the CDR3: TGTGCCAGTAGTATAGGACAGGCCTACAATGAGCAGTTCTTC. It yields the protein CASSIGQAYNEQFF.

This chain joins TRBV7-2 and TRBJ2-1, with 8 bases aligning to TRBD1. From germline, CDR1 is SGHTA and CDR2 FQGNSA. J gave up 6 bases and V 3 bases, and 1 base lay outside the gene matches. This CDR3 spans 13 amino acids. Here the CDR3 DNA reads TGTGCCAGCAGCTTCGGGACAGGCAATGAGCAGTTCTTC. Protein sequence: CASSFGTGNEQFF.

J is TRBJ1-1 and V is TRBV10-3; 11 bases fit TRBD1. The CDR3 length is 16 residues. J lost 6 bases, V lost 6 bases, and 12 bases had no gene match. Germline V gene lookup returns CDR1 ENHRY and CDR2 SYGVKD. The chain's CDR3 is CAISYGTGGLSAEAFF. The CDR3 DNA sequence: TGTGCCATCAGCTACGGGACAGGGGGGTTATCAGCTGAAGCTTTCTTT.